The 25 T cell receptor beta chains below come from one sample, sequenced in a study of blood T cell repertoires in COVID-19. The protocol was immunoSEQ multiplex PCR, while the TCRdb copy is restricted to in-frame clones and leaves out a portion. The table lists 300,000 or so clones, 70% to 90% of them singletons. The specimen was PBMCs or T cells enriched from blood (not recorded which). Receptor source: a woman aged 30 to 39 who had recovered from COVID-19.

The gene calls are TRBV4-2 and TRBJ1-4; 8 bases match TRBD1. This CDR3 is built from 15 residues. Germline V lookup: CDR1 LGHNA, CDR2 YNFKEQ. J lost 8 bases, V lost 2 bases, and 7 bases had no gene match. The CDR3 nucleotides are TGTGCCAGCAGCCAACTTGGACAGGGTGACGAAAAACTGTTTTTT. Translation: CASSQLGQGDEKLFF.

This clone was counted only a few times. The J gene is TRBJ1-1, the V gene TRBV10-3; D possibly corresponds to TRBD1 (5 bases). The ends were cut back, 6 bases at V and 7 bases at J, with 15 bases in the middle. The CDR3 has 13 amino acids. Germline V CDR1 and CDR2: ENHRY, SYGVKD. CDR3 nucleotides: TGTGCCATCAGGAACGAACAGGATATTGAAGCTTTCTTT. It codes for CAIRNEQDIEAFF.

V is TRBV7-9 and J is TRBJ1-2; D possibly corresponds to TRBD1 (6 bases). This CDR3 is built from 14 residues. The V end was cut by 5 bases, the J end by 5 bases, with 15 bases between. Germline V gives CDR1 SEHNR, CDR2 FQNEAQ (reference sequence). CDR3: CASSPRQAKYGYTF. Here the CDR3 DNA reads TGTGCCAGCAGCCCGCGACAGGCGAAGTATGGCTACACCTTC.

J is TRBJ2-3 and V is TRBV19, with 12 bases fitting TRBD2. V lost 5 bases, J lost 5 bases, and 5 bases stayed unmatched. From germline, CDR1 is LNHDA and CDR2 SQIVND (reference sequence). The CDR3 consists of 15 residues. In nucleotides, the CDR3 is TGTGCCAGTAGTGGCTCTAGCGGGGGGGAAGATACGCAGTATTTT. Residues: CASSGSSGGEDTQYF.

The chain joins TRBV21-1 to TRBJ1-1. TRBV21-1 is a documented pseudogene. CDR3 length: 14 amino acids. Here the CDR3 DNA reads TGTGCCAGCAGGATCTTCGAGGTCCACACTGAAGCTTTCTTT. The encoded protein is CASRIFEVHTEAFF.

CDR3 in amino acids: CASSQDRDNSPLHF. The DNA of the CDR3 is TGTGCCAGCAGCCAGGACAGGGATAATTCACCCCTCCACTTT. The genes are TRBV4-2 and TRBJ1-6; 8 bases agree with TRBD1. V shed 3 bases, J shed 5 bases, and the junction held 0 bases outside the gene matches. The CDR3 is 14 residues long. Germline CDR1 is LGHNA and CDR2 is YNFKEQ.

This sequence joins TRBV7-9 and TRBJ1-1; 7 bases line up with TRBD1. V shed 7 bases and J 0 bases; nucleotides not matched to a gene: 14. Germline values: CDR1 SEHNR, CDR2 FQNEAQ (reference sequence). The length of the CDR3 is 17 residues. The CDR3 loop reads CASTRTSTGIMNTEAFF. The CDR3 nucleotides read TGTGCCAGCACCCGCACGTCGACAGGGATTATGAACACTGAAGCTTTCTTT. The whole variable domain, remainder taken from reference TRBV7-9 and TRBJ1-1, is DTGVSQNPRHKITKRGQNVTFRCDPISEHNRLYWYRQTLGQGPEFLTYFQNEAQLEKSRLLSDRFSAERPKGSFSTLEIQRTEQGDSAMYLCASTRTSTGIMNTEAFFGQGTRLTVV.

The chain combines TRBV7-2 with TRBJ1-2, with a possible D match to TRBD1 (5 bases). The germline V gene has CDR1 SGHTA and CDR2 FQGNSA. Trimming removed 5 bases at V and 4 bases at J, with 20 bases between. This CDR3 has 16 residues. The CDR3 protein is CASSPSRQPLGYGYTF. CDR3 DNA sequence: TGTGCCAGCAGCCCGTCTAGACAGCCGTTAGGCTATGGCTACACCTTC.

The chain couples TRBV19 to TRBJ1-1; D is uncertain. The germline gives CDR1 LNHDA, CDR2 SQIVND (reference sequence). The CDR3 spans 13 residues. Trimming cost V 4 bases and J 0 bases, with 6 bases left between them. CDR3 in amino acids: CASSSQLNTEAFF. The CDR3 bases are TGTGCCAGTAGTAGCCAGTTGAACACTGAAGCTTTCTTT.

This clone was counted between two and nine times. The V gene is TRBV5-1, the J gene TRBJ1-6, with 9 bases lining up with TRBD1. Per the germline V gene, CDR1 is SGHRS and CDR2 is YFSETQ. With 0 bases clipped from V and 7 bases from J, the junction kept 8 bases outside the gene matches. The CDR3 length is 17 residues. The CDR3 loop reads CASSLDGGQGWNSPLHF. CDR3 nucleotide sequence: TGCGCCAGCAGCTTGGATGGGGGACAGGGTTGGAATTCACCCCTCCACTTT.

The genes are TRBV9 and TRBJ2-3, with D possibly being TRBD2 (6 bases). Germline CDR1 SGDLS, CDR2 YYNGEE. This CDR3 is built from 15 residues. Trimming left V 0 bases short and J 1 base short, with 9 bases between. The CDR3 here is CASSVASGGTDTQYF. CDR3 nucleotides: TGTGCCAGCAGCGTAGCCTCGGGGGGCACAGATACGCAGTATTTT.

The rearrangement links TRBV23-1 to TRBJ2-7; TRBD2 is a possible D gene (7 bases). TRBV23-1 is an ORF, with its function uncertain. The germline V and J ends were trimmed by 3 bases and 6 bases, with 15 bases remaining between them. CDR3 length: 14 residues. The CDR3 bases are TGCGCCAGCAGTCACCCCGCGGGGGCCGGCGAGCAGTACTTC. This encodes CASSHPAGAGEQYF.

The V gene is TRBV6-6, the J gene TRBJ2-2, with D maybe TRBD2 (5 bases). CDR3 size: 16 residues. CDR1 MNHNY and CDR2 SVGAGI come from the germline V gene (reference sequence). V was shortened by 6 bases and J by 0 bases, with 14 bases between the two germline ends. CDR3 loop: CASRTGGGPNTGELFF. In DNA form, the CDR3 reads TGTGCCAGCAGGACCGGAGGAGGACCGAACACCGGGGAGCTGTTTTTT.

With regard to this clone: Distinct nucleotide sequences in the sample also encode this CDR3. The V gene is TRBV5-1, the J gene TRBJ1-1; D might be TRBD1 (6 bases). Trimming left V 0 bases short and J 0 bases short, with 6 bases between. Germline V gives CDR1 SGHRS, CDR2 YFSETQ. The CDR3 covers 14 residues. The DNA for the CDR3 is TGCGCCAGCAGCTTGGAGGGGGTGAACACTGAAGCTTTCTTT. Its protein is CASSLEGVNTEAFF. The whole variable domain, remainder taken from reference TRBV5-1 and TRBJ1-1, is KAGVTQTPRYLIKTRGQQVTLSCSPISGHRSVSWYQQTPGQGLQFLFEYFSETQRNKGNFPGRFSGRQFSNSRSEMNVSTLELGDSALYLCASSLEGVNTEAFFGQGTRLTVV.

The sample holds one count of this clone. The chain employs TRBV6-6 and TRBJ2-2; 7 bases agree with TRBD2. The CDR3 has 15 residues. Germline lookup yields CDR1 MNHNY and CDR2 SVGAGI (reference sequence). J gave up 6 bases and V 3 bases, and 7 bases lay outside the gene matches. In nucleotides, the CDR3 is TGTGCCAGCAGTTATCTCGCTGGGGGGGCCGGGGAGCTGTTTTTT. This translates into CASSYLAGGAGELFF.

The chain employs TRBV29-1 and TRBJ1-1; no firm D call. Germline V CDR1 and CDR2: SQVTM, ANQGSEA. Trimming removed 4 bases from V and 4 bases from J, with 19 bases in between. The CDR3 extends over 15 amino acids. The DNA of the CDR3 is TGCAGCGTTGCCCAACAGCGGGAAGTAAGCACTGAAGCTTTCTTT. This sequence encodes CSVAQQREVSTEAFF.

The CDR3 region has the DNA TGTGCCAGCAGTGAGGGACAGGGCCACTACAGCGTAAACTCCTACGAGCAGTACTTC. Encoded protein: CASSEGQGHYSVNSYEQYF. V usage is TRBV27 and J usage is TRBJ2-7, with 9 bases aligning to TRBD1. The length of the CDR3 is 19 residues. Germline values: CDR1 MNHEY, CDR2 SMNVEV (reference sequence). V was pared by 5 bases and J by 0 bases, with 17 bases of the junction left unmatched.

J is TRBJ2-7 and V is TRBV6-5, with 12 bases fitting TRBD2. Trimming at V came to 6 bases and at J to 3 bases, leaving 6 bases not matched to a gene. From germline, CDR1 is MNHEY and CDR2 SVGAGI. The length of the CDR3 is 15 residues. The CDR3 is CASSLAGGINYEQYF. The CDR3 DNA reads as TGTGCCAGCAGCCTAGCGGGGGGGATCAACTACGAGCAGTACTTC.

The chain joins TRBV15 to TRBJ1-1; D may be TRBD1 (6 bases). Germline assignment: CDR1 LNHNV and CDR2 YYDKDF (reference sequence). V lost 5 bases and J 1 base, leaving 14 bases between the germline ends. The length of the CDR3 is 15 residues. CDR3 nucleotide sequence: TGTGCCACCAGCCCTGGGGGCACGAAGAACACTGAAGCTTTCTTT. It translates to CATSPGGTKNTEAFF.

The chain uses TRBV5-1 and TRBJ1-1; 8 bases fit TRBD1. Germline assignment: CDR1 SGHRS and CDR2 YFSETQ. The CDR3 loop spans 15 amino acids. V was clipped by 4 bases and J by 3 bases; unmatched bases: 8. CDR3 in amino acids: CASSLGTGKHTEAFF. DNA for the CDR3: TGCGCCAGCAGCCTAGGGACAGGCAAACACACTGAAGCTTTCTTT.

This clone was picked up one time. The chain joins TRBV27 to TRBJ2-1; TRBD2 is a possible D gene (6 bases). V shed 5 bases and J shed 0 bases, with 20 bases lying between them. Germline lookup yields CDR1 MNHEY and CDR2 SMNVEV (reference sequence). The CDR3 extends over 18 amino acids. DNA of the CDR3: TGTGCCAGCAGTCTACTCAAATCCGGGACTGCCTCCTACAATGAGCAGTTCTTC. It translates to CASSLLKSGTASYNEQFF.

This clone was found once. The CDR3 region is CAWSRGLNTGELFF. The CDR3 bases are TGTGCCTGGAGTCGAGGGCTCAACACCGGGGAGCTGTTTTTT. The rearrangement uses TRBV30 and TRBJ2-2, with D possibly TRBD2 on 5 matching bases. CDR3 length: 14 residues. The V gene's germline CDR1 is GTSNPN and CDR2 SVGIG (reference sequence). Deletions cut 2 bases from V and 2 bases from J, with 9 bases between.

The gene calls are TRBV21-1 and TRBJ1-6; TRBD1 is taken as the D call from the table, unchecked against the DNA. TRBV21-1 constitutes a pseudogene. The CDR3 length is 14 residues. The CDR3 spells CASSKGGQNSPLHF. The DNA for the CDR3 is TGTGCCAGCAGCAAAGGGGGACAGAATTCACCCCTCCACTTT.

The chain uses TRBV7-9 and TRBJ2-1, with TRBD2 identical over 11 bases. This CDR3 contains 14 residues. Germline V gene lookup returns CDR1 SEHNR and CDR2 FQNEAQ (reference sequence). After removal of 3 bases from V and 10 bases from J, the junction contained 5 bases not matched to a gene. CDR3 loop: CASSFASGGSEQFF. DNA for the CDR3: TGTGCCAGCAGCTTTGCTAGCGGGGGGTCGGAGCAGTTCTTC.

The CDR3 sequence: CASSFSQGASYNEQFF. The DNA for the CDR3 is TGTGCCAGCAGTTTTAGCCAGGGGGCCTCCTACAATGAGCAGTTCTTC. The genes are TRBV6-4 and TRBJ2-1; 8 bases are shared with TRBD1. Germline V gene data show CDR1 as MRHNA and CDR2 as SNTAGT. V lost 5 bases and J lost 0; bases outside the gene matches: 6. The CDR3 length is 16 residues.